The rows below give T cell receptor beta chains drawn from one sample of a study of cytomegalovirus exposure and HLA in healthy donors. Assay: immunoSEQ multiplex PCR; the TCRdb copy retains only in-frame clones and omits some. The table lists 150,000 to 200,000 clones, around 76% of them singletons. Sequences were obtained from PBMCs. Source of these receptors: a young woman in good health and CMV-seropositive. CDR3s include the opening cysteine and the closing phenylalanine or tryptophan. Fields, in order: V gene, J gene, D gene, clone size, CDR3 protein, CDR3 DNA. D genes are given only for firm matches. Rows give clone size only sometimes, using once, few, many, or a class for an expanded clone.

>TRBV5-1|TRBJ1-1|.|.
CASSDNSDTEAFF
TGCGCCAGCAGCGACAACAGTGACACTGAAGCTTTCTTT
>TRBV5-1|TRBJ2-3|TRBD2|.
CASSFGLAGGLADTQYF
TGCGCCAGCAGCTTCGGACTAGCGGGGGGGCTGGCAGATACGCAGTATTTT
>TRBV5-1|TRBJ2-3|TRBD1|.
CASTSGGSPRTDTQYF
TGCGCCAGCACCTCAGGGGGCAGCCCCCGCACAGATACGCAGTATTTT
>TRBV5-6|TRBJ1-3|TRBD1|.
CASSLGPEQGWASGNTIYF
TGTGCCAGCAGCCTTGGACCAGAACAGGGGTGGGCGTCTGGAAACACCATATATTTT
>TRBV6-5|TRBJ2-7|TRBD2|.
CASSRDGGGPSGQYF
TGTGCCAGCAGCCGGGACGGGGGGGGCCCATCGGGGCAGTACTTC
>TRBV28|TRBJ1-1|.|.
CASKVSTEAFF
TGTGCCAGCAAAGTTAGCACTGAAGCTTTCTTT
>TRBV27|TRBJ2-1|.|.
CASSLVGGARGEFF
TGTGCCAGCAGTTTGGTAGGGGGGGCCCGGGGAGAATTCTTC
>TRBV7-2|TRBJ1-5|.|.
CASSQDSPGQPQHF
TGTGCCAGCAGCCAGGACAGCCCGGGTCAGCCCCAGCATTTT
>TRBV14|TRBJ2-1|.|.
CASSHKRRAGWPGSVGAYNEQFF
TGTGCCAGCAGCCATAAAAGACGAGCAGGGTGGCCTGGTTCGGTGGGTGCCTACAATGAGCAGTTCTTC
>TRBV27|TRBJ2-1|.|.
CAIRGSSYNEQFF
TGTGCCATTCGGGGGAGCTCCTACAATGAGCAGTTCTTC
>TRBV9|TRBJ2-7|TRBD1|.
CASSVTGTGGEQYF
TGTGCCAGCAGCGTCACCGGGACAGGGGGCGAGCAGTACTTC
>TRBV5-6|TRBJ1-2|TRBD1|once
CASSGTYGTVNGYTF
TGTGCCAGCAGCGGAACGTACGGGACAGTCAATGGCTACACCTTC
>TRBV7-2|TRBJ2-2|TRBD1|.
CASSQGQTTNTGELFF
TGTGCCAGCAGCCAGGGACAGACCACGAACACCGGGGAGCTGTTTTTT
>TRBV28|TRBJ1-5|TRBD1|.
CASRADRVKPQHF
TGTGCCAGCCGAGCCGACAGGGTAAAGCCCCAGCATTTT
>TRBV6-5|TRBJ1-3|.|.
CASRRQYSGNTIYF
TGTGCCAGCAGGAGACAGTACTCTGGAAACACCATATATTTT
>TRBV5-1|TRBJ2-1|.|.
CASSSAGQIYNEQFF
TGCGCCAGCAGCTCTGCGGGACAGATTTACAATGAGCAGTTCTTC
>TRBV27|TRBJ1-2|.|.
CASSQTATNIPYGYTF
TGTGCCAGCAGTCAGACAGCAACAAATATCCCCTATGGCTACACCTTC
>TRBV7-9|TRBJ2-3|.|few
CASSAQGRDTQYF
TGTGCCAGCAGCGCCCAGGGGCGGGATACGCAGTATTTT
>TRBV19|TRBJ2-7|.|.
CASSPGLTYYEQYF
TGTGCCAGTTCTCCCGGACTTACATACTACGAGCAGTACTTC
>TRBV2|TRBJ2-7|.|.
CASTTDGDEQYF
TGTGCCAGCACCACGGACGGGGACGAGCAGTACTTC
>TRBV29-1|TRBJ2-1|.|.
CSVEETAKYNEQFF
TGCAGCGTTGAAGAGACAGCCAAATACAATGAGCAGTTCTTC
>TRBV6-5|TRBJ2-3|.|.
CASSYSATPPGDTQYF
TGTGCCAGCAGTTACTCGGCTACCCCGCCGGGAGATACGCAGTATTTT
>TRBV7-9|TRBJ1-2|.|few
CASSPLGGRDGGGYGYTF
TGTGCCAGCAGCCCCCTAGGGGGTAGGGATGGAGGAGGCTATGGCTACACCTTC
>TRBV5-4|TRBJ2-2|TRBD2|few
CASSSLTSGSGELFF
TGTGCCAGCAGCTCGCTGACTAGCGGGTCCGGGGAGCTGTTTTTT
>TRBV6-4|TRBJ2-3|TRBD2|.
CASSALAVSSTDTQYF
TGTGCCAGCAGTGCCCTAGCGGTTTCTAGCACAGATACGCAGTATTTT
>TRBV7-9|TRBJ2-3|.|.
CASSPRDTTTDTQYF
TGTGCCAGCAGCCCAAGGGACACAACCACAGATACGCAGTATTTT
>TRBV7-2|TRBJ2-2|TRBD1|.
CASSPGGSNTGELFF
TGTGCCAGCAGTCCAGGGGGCTCGAACACCGGGGAGCTGTTTTTT
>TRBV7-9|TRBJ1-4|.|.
CSSTPRGESGKLFF
TGTTCCAGCACCCCACGGGGGGAGTCGGGAAAACTGTTTTTT
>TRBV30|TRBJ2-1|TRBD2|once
CAWSVAGADEQFF
TGTGCCTGGAGTGTGGCGGGAGCGGATGAGCAGTTCTTC
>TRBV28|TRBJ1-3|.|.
CASSSSGAEGNTIYF
TGTGCCAGCAGTTCTTCAGGGGCTGAAGGAAACACCATATATTTT
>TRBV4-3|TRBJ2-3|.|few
CASSQDIGTGAGDTQYF
TGCGCCAGCAGCCAAGATATTGGTACGGGAGCAGGAGATACGCAGTATTTT
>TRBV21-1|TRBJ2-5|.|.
CASSKRGKKPTPEPKGETQYF
TGTGCCAGCAGCAAAAGAGGGAAAAAGCCCACCCCAGAACCGAAGGGAGAGACCCAGTACTTC
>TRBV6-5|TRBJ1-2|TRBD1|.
CASSSGQGTYGYTF
TGTGCCAGCAGTTCTGGACAGGGAACTTATGGCTACACCTTC
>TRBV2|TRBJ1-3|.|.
CAGSSQGGGNTIYF
TGTGCCGGTTCCTCACAGGGCGGCGGAAACACCATATATTTT
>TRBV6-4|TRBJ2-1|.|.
CASSEDGMRNNEQFF
TGTGCCAGCAGTGAAGACGGGATGAGGAACAATGAGCAGTTCTTC
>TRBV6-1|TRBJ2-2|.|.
CASSVSQTGELFF
TGTGCCAGCAGTGTTTCCCAGACCGGGGAGCTGTTTTTT
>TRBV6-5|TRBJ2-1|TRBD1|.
CASRTGQGRNEQFF
TGTGCCAGCAGAACGGGACAGGGCCGCAATGAGCAGTTCTTC
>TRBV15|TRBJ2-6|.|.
CATSRERVRAGANVLTF
TGTGCCACCAGCAGAGAGCGCGTCAGGGCTGGGGCCAACGTCCTGACTTTC
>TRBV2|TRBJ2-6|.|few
CASSERASSGANVLTF
TGTGCCAGCAGTGAGAGGGCCAGCTCTGGGGCCAACGTCCTGACTTTC
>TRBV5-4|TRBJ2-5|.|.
CASSSMKGGLQETQYF
TGTGCCAGCAGCTCCATGAAGGGTGGACTACAAGAGACCCAGTACTTC
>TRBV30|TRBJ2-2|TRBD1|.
CAWSITGGTGELFF
TGTGCCTGGAGTATCACAGGGGGCACCGGGGAGCTGTTTTTT
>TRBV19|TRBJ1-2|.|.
CAGYRANYGYTF
TGTGCCGGTTACCGGGCTAACTATGGCTACACCTTC
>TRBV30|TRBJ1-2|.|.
CAWKQGDGYTF
TGTGCCTGGAAGCAGGGTGATGGCTACACCTTC
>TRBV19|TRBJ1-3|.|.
CASTPDSGNTIYF
TGTGCCAGTACCCCAGACTCTGGAAACACCATATATTTT
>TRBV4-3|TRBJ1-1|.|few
CASSPILGRDRVTEAFF
TGCGCCAGCAGCCCAATCCTTGGGCGGGATCGGGTCACTGAAGCTTTCTTT
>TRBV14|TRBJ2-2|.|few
CASSQRKGTNTGELFF
TGTGCCAGCAGCCAAAGAAAGGGGACTAACACCGGGGAGCTGTTTTTT
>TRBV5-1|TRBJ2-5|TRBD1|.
CASSPGTGEETQYF
TGCGCCAGCAGCCCCGGGACAGGGGAGGAGACCCAGTACTTC
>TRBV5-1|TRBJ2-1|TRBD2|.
CASSKTSGPGFRGNEQFF
TGCGCCAGCTCGAAAACTAGCGGGCCAGGGTTTAGGGGCAATGAGCAGTTCTTC
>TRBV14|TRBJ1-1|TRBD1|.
CASSWDRNTEAFF
TGTGCCAGCAGCTGGGACAGGAACACTGAAGCTTTCTTT
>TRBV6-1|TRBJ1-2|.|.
CASRIPAESDGYTF
TGTGCCAGCCGGATCCCTGCGGAGAGTGATGGCTACACCTTC
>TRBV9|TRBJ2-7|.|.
CASSPRQASSYEQYF
TGTGCCAGCAGCCCTCGACAGGCGAGCTCCTACGAGCAGTACTTC
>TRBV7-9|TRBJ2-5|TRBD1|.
CASSFGTGLRETQYF
TGTGCCAGCAGCTTTGGGACAGGGTTGCGGGAGACCCAGTACTTC
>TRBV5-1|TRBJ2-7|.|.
CASSLDGPGYEQYF
TGCGCCAGCAGCTTGGATGGTCCAGGGTACGAGCAGTACTTC
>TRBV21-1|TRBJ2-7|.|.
CASSTQRDNAYEQYF
TGTGCCAGCAGCACGCAGAGGGACAATGCCTACGAGCAGTACTTC